The 28 T cell receptor beta chains reported below all come from one sample, sequenced in a study of blood T cell repertoires in COVID-19. Data came from immunoSEQ multiplex PCR; TCRdb stores just in-frame clones and leaves some out. The table lists 350,000 or so clones, roughly nine tenths of them singletons. Source material: PBMCs or T cells enriched from blood (not recorded which). The receptors derive from a woman in her thirties who had recovered from COVID-19.

The chain uses TRBV7-3 and TRBJ2-1; D perhaps matches TRBD2 (6 bases). The V end lost 2 bases, the J end lost 0 bases, and 11 bases lay between the germline ends. CDR1 SGHTA and CDR2 FQGTGA come from the germline V gene. The CDR3 has 16 residues. CDR3 in amino acids: CASSLGGLLSYNEQFF. The CDR3 DNA reads as TGTGCCAGCAGCTTAGGAGGGCTTCTCTCCTACAATGAGCAGTTCTTC.

This chain joins TRBV16 and TRBJ1-5, with D tentatively TRBD1 (5 bases). Germline assignment: CDR1 KGHSY and CDR2 FQNENV. V was cut by 0 bases and J by 2 bases, with 11 bases left in between. This CDR3 is 16 amino acids long. CDR3 residues: CASSQSVGAGNQPQHF. The CDR3 nucleotides read TGTGCCAGCAGCCAATCGGTAGGGGCGGGCAATCAGCCCCAGCATTTT.

CDR3 sequence reads: CASSRQRYNEQFF. CDR3 DNA sequence: TGTGCCAGCAGCAGACAACGGTACAATGAGCAGTTCTTC. The chain has TRBV9 and TRBJ2-1; D unclear. The V gene's germline CDR1 is SGDLS and CDR2 YYNGEE. This CDR3 spans 13 amino acids. V was shortened by 4 bases and J by 4 bases, with 9 bases between the two germline ends.

This clone was recorded many times. This chain uses TRBV27 with TRBJ2-7; 11 bases align to TRBD2. This CDR3 has 18 amino acids. Germline V gene data show CDR1 as MNHEY and CDR2 as SMNVEV (reference sequence). The V segment lost 6 bases and the J segment 0 bases; nucleotides outside the gene matches: 13. The CDR3 sequence is CASSSPIAGGFGSYEQYF. CDR3 DNA: TGTGCCAGCAGCTCCCCCATAGCGGGAGGGTTTGGCTCCTACGAGCAGTACTTC.

This clone was seen only once. The chain employs TRBV4-2 and TRBJ2-5; 13 bases map to TRBD2. The CDR3 sequence is 15 residues long. V lost 4 bases and J lost 2; bases outside the gene matches: 1. Per the germline V gene, CDR1 is LGHNA and CDR2 is YNFKEQ. The CDR3 bases are TGTGCCAGCAGCCCGGGACTAGCGGGGCAAGAGACCCAGTACTTC. Amino acid sequence: CASSPGLAGQETQYF.

This chain links TRBV18 with TRBJ1-1, with D uncertain. This CDR3 has 13 residues. Deletions cut 3 bases from V and 6 bases from J, with 11 bases between. Looked up from germline, CDR1 is KGHSH and CDR2 is LQKENI. In nucleotides, the CDR3 is TGTGCCAGCTCACCCCGAAACAGTCCTGAAGCTTTCTTT. Amino acid sequence: CASSPRNSPEAFF.

The chain combines TRBV4-1 with TRBJ1-3; D perhaps matches TRBD1 (5 bases). Germline lookup yields CDR1 MGHRA and CDR2 YSYEKL. This CDR3 spans 12 amino acids. V was clipped by 7 bases and J by 7 bases, with 11 bases between them. This chain's CDR3 is CASKGKWNTIYF. The CDR3 nucleotides read TGCGCCAGCAAGGGGAAGTGGAACACCATATATTTT.

CDR3 in amino acids: CASSPPGGNTEAFF. DNA for the CDR3: TGTGCCAGCTCACCACCGGGGGGGAACACTGAAGCTTTCTTT. The chain carries TRBV18 and TRBJ1-1; weak D call: TRBD1 (5 bases). Trimming pared 0 bases from V and 1 base from J, leaving 6 bases between. The V gene's germline CDR1 is KGHSH and CDR2 LQKENI. The CDR3 is 14 residues long.

As to this clone: Other DNA variants within this sample encode the same CDR3. The V call is TRBV3-1 (or the pseudogene TRBV3-2), the J call TRBJ1-1, with no clear D. The CDR3 length is 14 residues. Trimming took 1 base from V and 5 from J, leaving 11 bases between them. The germline gives CDR1 LGHDT, CDR2 YNNKEL (reference sequence). The CDR3 nucleotides are TGTGCCAGCAGCCAAGGCCGGGGAGGGACTGAAGCTTTCTTT. Protein sequence: CASSQGRGGTEAFF.

The CDR3 reads CASSLFSETNQPQHF. The CDR3 DNA reads as TGTGCCAGCAGTTTATTTTCAGAAACCAATCAGCCCCAGCATTTT. The rearrangement uses TRBV28 and TRBJ1-5; no definite D call. Germline assignment: CDR1 MDHEN and CDR2 SYDVKM. V was shortened by 1 base and J by 3 bases, with 10 bases between the two germline ends. This CDR3 is built from 15 residues.

This chain uses TRBV6-1 with TRBJ2-3; D uncertain. The CDR3 has 15 amino acids. Trimming stripped 0 bases from V and 1 base from J, with 8 bases between. CDR1 and CDR2 from the germline V gene are MNHNS and SASEGT. CDR3 protein: CASSEARHGTDTQYF. CDR3 in DNA: TGTGCCAGCAGTGAAGCGCGGCATGGCACAGATACGCAGTATTTT.

The chain has TRBV24-1 and TRBJ2-7; TRBD2 might be the D (5 bases). Per the germline V gene, CDR1 is KGHDR and CDR2 is SFDVKD. This CDR3 is 14 amino acids long. The V end was cut by 9 bases, the J end by 3 bases, with 17 bases between. The CDR3 is CATSSSAGLYEQYF. In nucleotides, the CDR3 is TGTGCCACCTCCTCTTCGGCAGGACTCTACGAGCAGTACTTC.

The rearrangement links TRBV12-3 or TRBV12-4 to TRBJ1-3, with D unresolved. Trimming removed 7 bases from V and 4 bases from J, with 8 bases in between. The CDR3 loop spans 12 amino acids. The CDR3 sequence is CASTLSGNTIYF. The CDR3 bases are TGTGCCAGCACCCTATCCGGAAACACCATATATTTT.

The chain recombines TRBV2 with TRBJ1-5; weak D call: TRBD1 (5 bases). This CDR3 has 14 amino acids. Trimming removed 6 bases at V and 2 bases at J, with 11 bases between. Germline V gene lookup returns CDR1 SNHLY and CDR2 FYNNEI. The CDR3, as DNA: TGTGCCAGCAGCGGGACTTTAGGCAATCAGCCCCAGCATTTT. Its translation is CASSGTLGNQPQHF.

This clone has just one count. J is TRBJ2-7 and V is TRBV6-5; possible D gene TRBD1, 6 bases. The CDR3 consists of 14 residues. The germline gives CDR1 MNHEY, CDR2 SVGAGI. Trimming left V 5 bases short and J 2 bases short, with 13 bases between. The CDR3 protein is CASSNLNRAYEQYF. Written as DNA, the CDR3 is TGTGCCAGCAGTAACTTAAACAGGGCCTACGAGCAGTACTTC.

The V gene is TRBV4-2, the J gene TRBJ2-1; tentatively, D is TRBD1 (5 bases). Deletions cut 5 bases from V and 6 bases from J, with 14 bases between. Germline V gives CDR1 LGHNA, CDR2 YNFKEQ. The CDR3 is made up of 14 amino acids. The CDR3, as DNA: TGTGCCAGCAGCAACAGGCAGTGGGTCAATGAGCAGTTCTTC. Translated: CASSNRQWVNEQFF.

This sequence joins TRBV5-4 and TRBJ2-5, with D maybe TRBD2 (5 bases). V lost 4 bases, J lost 2 bases, and 18 bases lay in between. The germline V gene has CDR1 SGHNT and CDR2 YYREEE (reference sequence). This CDR3 is 16 amino acids long. In DNA, the CDR3 is TGTGCCAGCAGCGGGAGAGTTGCCTCCTCGCAAGAGACCCAGTACTTC. Its translation is CASSGRVASSQETQYF.

The chain uses TRBV20-1 and TRBJ1-5; D perhaps matches TRBD1 (5 bases). The CDR3 consists of 13 residues. Germline CDR1 is DFQATT and CDR2 is SNEGSKA (reference sequence). V was cut by 3 bases and J by 4 bases, with 10 bases left in between. CDR3 in amino acids: CSASRGWNQPQHF. The CDR3, as DNA: TGCAGTGCTAGTCGGGGGTGGAATCAGCCCCAGCATTTT.

This chain joins TRBV27 and TRBJ2-6, with 7 bases aligning to TRBD1. The CDR3 has 17 amino acids. V gave up 7 bases and J gave up 0 bases; unmatched junction bases: 9. Per the germline V gene, CDR1 is MNHEY and CDR2 is SMNVEV (reference sequence). The CDR3 coding sequence is TGTGCCAGCACCTGGACAGGCTATGCCTCTGGGGCCAACGTCCTGACTTTC. It specifies CASTWTGYASGANVLTF.

This sequence joins TRBV19 and TRBJ1-5, with a tentative D call TRBD1 (6 bases). This CDR3 comprises 16 residues. Between the trimmed V and J ends, which lost 4 bases and 5 bases, there was a span of 18 bases. Germline CDR1 LNHDA, CDR2 SQIVND (reference sequence). CDR3 protein: CASSTQGFGIDQPQHF. The CDR3 DNA is TGTGCCAGTAGTACGCAGGGGTTTGGGATCGATCAGCCCCAGCATTTT.

The chain joins TRBV28 to TRBJ1-1; 7 bases align to TRBD1. Per the germline V gene, CDR1 is MDHEN and CDR2 is SYDVKM. The CDR3 extends over 14 amino acids. J lost 9 bases, V lost 5 bases, and 12 bases had no gene match. As DNA, the CDR3 is TGTGCCAGCAGTCCCCAGGGGGGCCTCGGAAAAGCTTTCTTT. It is translated as CASSPQGGLGKAFF.

The table lists this clone with a count of one. The chain is built from TRBV2 and TRBJ1-6; TRBD1 matches at 12 bases. V shed 6 bases and J 8 bases; nucleotides not matched to a gene: 5. The CDR3 is 15 residues long. Germline V gives CDR1 SNHLY, CDR2 FYNNEI. DNA of the CDR3: TGTGCCAGCAGCGGGACAGGGGGCAGGGATTCACCCCTCCACTTT. Amino acid sequence: CASSGTGGRDSPLHF.

The chain uses TRBV6-5 and TRBJ1-6; D gene uncertain. The CDR3 is 13 amino acids. Germline CDR1 reads MNHEY; CDR2 reads SVGAGI. V was shortened by 11 bases and J by 5 bases, with 13 bases between the two germline ends. The CDR3 reads CAHPRTDNSPLHF. The CDR3 bases are TGTGCCCATCCACGCACGGATAATTCACCCCTCCACTTT.

The CDR3 loop is CATGQGGSGELFF. The CDR3 DNA sequence: TGTGCCACCGGACAGGGAGGATCCGGGGAGCTGTTTTTT. V and J are TRBV24-1 and TRBJ2-2; 8 bases fit TRBD1. Germline loops: CDR1 KGHDR, CDR2 SFDVKD. V lost 9 bases, J lost 6 bases, and 5 bases stayed unmatched. The CDR3 contains 13 residues.

The chain couples TRBV6-5 to TRBJ1-2, with D possibly being TRBD1 (5 bases). This CDR3 contains 13 residues. CDR1 is MNHEY, CDR2 SVGAGI, per germline. Trimming removed 7 bases at V and 7 bases at J, with 16 bases between. The CDR3 DNA sequence: TGTGCCAGCACCAATCCGCCGGGGGGTGGCTACACCTTC. Translation: CASTNPPGGGYTF.

The chain couples TRBV18 to TRBJ2-7, with 7 bases identical to TRBD1. This CDR3 spans 15 amino acids. Germline lookup yields CDR1 KGHSH and CDR2 LQKENI. Losses at the gene ends were 3 bases for V and 3 bases for J; bases not matched to a gene: 8. CDR3 amino acids: CASSPTGLTNYEQYF. CDR3 bases: TGTGCCAGCTCACCGACAGGGCTGACCAACTACGAGCAGTACTTC.

The rearrangement uses TRBV2 and TRBJ2-5; no reliable D call. V was pared by 4 bases and J by 3 bases, with 9 bases between. CDR1 and CDR2 from the germline V gene are SNHLY and FYNNEI. The CDR3 loop spans 13 amino acids. The DNA for the CDR3 is TGTGCCAGCAGTGTTAACAGAAAAGAGACCCAGTACTTC. This codes for CASSVNRKETQYF.

V gene TRBV7-9 combines with J gene TRBJ1-1; D gene unclear. This CDR3 region has 14 residues. CDR1 SEHNR and CDR2 FQNEAQ come from the germline V gene (reference sequence). V gave up 0 bases and J gave up 8 bases, with 13 bases separating them. CDR3 in amino acids: CASSLANQSPEAFF. The DNA for the CDR3 is TGTGCCAGCAGCTTAGCAAACCAAAGCCCAGAAGCTTTCTTT.